The clone carrying this T cell receptor beta chain appeared a few times. The entry originates in a study of cytomegalovirus exposure and HLA in healthy donors. Profiling relied on immunoSEQ multiplex PCR, and the TCRdb table lists in-frame clones only, not all of them. Of some 140,000 clones listed, about 86% are singletons. The TCR comes from a man between 18 and 29 years old in good health and CMV-seronegative. What was sequenced was PBMCs.

The CDR3 region has the DNA TGTGCCAGTAGTCCGGATAACCAAGTTAGAGTAGGACAGGGGTCCCCTGAAGCTTTCTTT. Translated: CASSPDNQVRVGQGSPEAFF. The gene calls are TRBV19 and TRBJ1-1; 9 nucleotides agree with TRBD1. This CDR3 region has 20 residues. Per the germline V gene, CDR1 is LNHDA and CDR2 is SQIVND (reference sequence). The trim removed 5 bases at V and 6 bases at J, leaving 25 bases unmatched.